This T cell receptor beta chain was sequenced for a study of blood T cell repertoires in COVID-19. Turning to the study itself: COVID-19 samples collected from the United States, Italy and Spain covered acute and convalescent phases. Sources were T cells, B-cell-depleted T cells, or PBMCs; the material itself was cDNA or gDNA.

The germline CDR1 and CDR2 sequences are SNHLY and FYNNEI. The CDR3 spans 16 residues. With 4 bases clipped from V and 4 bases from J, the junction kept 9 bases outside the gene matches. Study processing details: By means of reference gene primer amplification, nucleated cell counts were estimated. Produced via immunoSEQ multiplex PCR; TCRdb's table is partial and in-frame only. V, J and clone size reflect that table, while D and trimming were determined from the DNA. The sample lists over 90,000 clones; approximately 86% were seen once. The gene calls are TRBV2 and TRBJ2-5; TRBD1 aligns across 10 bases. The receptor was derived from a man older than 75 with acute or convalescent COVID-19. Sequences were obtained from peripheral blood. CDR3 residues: CASSGWVGDRGETQYF. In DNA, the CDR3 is TGTGCCAGCAGTGGATGGGTAGGGGACAGGGGAGAGACCCAGTACTTC.